A single sample is the source of the 7 T cell receptor beta chains below, sequenced in a study of blood T cell repertoires in COVID-19. Generated by immunoSEQ multiplex PCR, the TCRdb table keeps only in-frame clones and is missing some. The repertoire holds about 200,000 clones, with approximately 80% as singletons. Sequenced: peripheral blood. The receptor set was obtained from a woman over 75 with acute or convalescent COVID-19.

The chain combines TRBV18 with TRBJ2-7; 7 nucleotides align to TRBD2. CDR3 length: 12 residues. Germline loops: CDR1 KGHSH, CDR2 LQKENI. Trimming took 2 bases from V and 9 from J; bases not matched to a gene: 4. The CDR3, as DNA: TGTGCCAGCTCACCAGGGGAGGGTTGGCAGTACTTC. Translating it yields CASSPGEGWQYF.

This chain connects TRBV7-2 to TRBJ2-7; D perhaps matches TRBD1 (6 bases). V was cut by 1 base and J by 3 bases, with 13 bases left in between. CDR1 and CDR2 (germline): SGHTA, FQGNSA. This CDR3 region has 15 residues. In DNA form, the CDR3 reads TGTGCCAGCAGCTTAGTTGAGGGGGTTAGCTACGAGCAGTACTTC. It is translated as CASSLVEGVSYEQYF.

This clone appeared a single time. The chain recombines TRBV7-3 with TRBJ2-1, with TRBD1 as a possible D gene (6 bases). The CDR3 loop spans 16 amino acids. Trimming shortened V by 7 bases and J by 0 bases, and 16 bases separated the two germline ends. Germline V gene lookup returns CDR1 SGHTA and CDR2 FQGTGA. The CDR3 coding sequence is TGTGCCAGCACCCTCGAGGGGGACAACTCCTACAATGAGCAGTTCTTC. This codes for CASTLEGDNSYNEQFF.

The table lists this clone with a count of one. The gene calls are TRBV19 and TRBJ2-1; perhaps TRBD1 as D (5 bases). V was cut by 4 bases and J by 4 bases, with 23 bases left in between. The CDR3 has 18 residues. Germline assignment: CDR1 LNHDA and CDR2 SQIVND (reference sequence). Written as DNA, the CDR3 is TGTGCCAGTAGTAATAGGCTAGGGGAAGGGGATCTATACAATGAGCAGTTCTTC. Amino acids: CASSNRLGEGDLYNEQFF.

This rearrangement joins TRBV3-1 (or the pseudogene TRBV3-2) to TRBJ2-1, with a possible D match to TRBD1 (5 bases). The CDR3 covers 14 residues. V was shortened by 0 bases and J by 7 bases, with 10 bases between the two germline ends. The V gene's germline CDR1 is LGHDT and CDR2 YNNKEL (reference sequence). The CDR3 nucleotides are TGTGCCAGCAGCCAAGATCATTCAGGGAATGAGCAGTTCTTC. This codes for CASSQDHSGNEQFF.

The CDR3 here is CSATRDEQFF. The CDR3 DNA sequence: TGCAGTGCTACCCGGGATGAGCAGTTCTTC. This chain joins TRBV20-1 and TRBJ2-1; D not certain. CDR3 length equals 10 residues. CDR1 DFQATT and CDR2 SNEGSKA come from the germline V gene (reference sequence). With 4 bases removed from V and 8 bases from J, the gap between germline ends came to 6 bases.

The chain recombines TRBV19 with TRBJ2-5; a possible D gene is TRBD1 (5 bases). Germline V CDR1 and CDR2: LNHDA, SQIVND (reference sequence). This CDR3 is 16 amino acids long. Between the trimmed V and J ends, which lost 3 bases and 2 bases, there was a span of 16 bases. The CDR3 nucleotides are TGTGCCAGTAGTATCTTAGGGGCAGAGCCACAAGAGACCCAGTACTTC. This codes for CASSILGAEPQETQYF. Full variable domain (remainder filled in from reference TRBV19 and TRBJ2-5): DGGITQSPKYLFRKEGQNVTLSCEQNLNHDAMYWYRQDPGQGLRLIYYSQIVNDFQKGDIAEGYSVSREKKESFPLTVTSAQKNPTAFYLCASSILGAEPQETQYFGPGTRLLVL.